This T cell receptor (beta chain) emerged from a study of metastatic and nonmetastatic thyroid tumors (dated by TCRdb to the early 2020s). With regard to the full study: Repertoires were compared across peripheral blood and tumor or nodule tissue samples from malignant and benign thyroid patients.

Library method: PCR. The sample was run on an Illumina HiSeq 4000. High-throughput sequencing was used to profile the TCR beta-chain CDR3 region of each patient. In the original analysis: A classifier to discriminate distant-metastatic papillary thyroid cancer patients was built from CDR3 differences across clinicopathological groups. The Shannon index was used to measure repertoire diversity, and the Morisita-Horn index was used to measure how similar tumor and blood repertoires were. Starting from the raw public reads, TCRdb applied fastp trimming at Q25, assembled clones with MiXCR and retained in-frame beta chains. The V and J calls shown here were made by TCRdb, not taken from the authors' results. For this sample there are 12,000 or so clones; approximately 32% appear just once. The biggest ten clones account for over 10% of the sample. This clone appeared a single time. Which antigen it targets is not known. Within one base of it there is no much larger clone, and no base qualities were kept. One read offers little support.

Findings and caveats that apply to the study as a whole: TCR beta diversity was reported as significantly higher in malignant tumors than in benign nodules, in both blood and tumor samples.

Before undergoing thyroid surgery, none of the patients had been given any kind of treatment. Using T-cell receptor beta sequencing, the researchers looked back retrospectively at clinical samples from patients, gathered between about 2011 and 2019. Sequencing was done on a sample of tumor tissue. The TCR sequence derives from a female donor with papillary thyroid cancer or a benign thyroid nodule (not recorded which). Some clones in this sample may be carry-over from other donors' samples.

In nucleotide form, the sequence is TGCGCCAGCAGCCTTGGACTAGTGTACGAGCAGTACTTC. Translated, it gives CASSLGLVYEQYF. This receptor chain uses TRBV5-1 and TRBJ2-7, with 7 bases in between that match TRBD2. Spanning cysteine to phenylalanine, the CDR3 consists of 13 amino acids. CDR3 DNA is the only sequence kept; it has 39 bases, read in frame from the first base. Via the germline V gene, CDR1 is SGHRS and CDR2 YFSETQ. For this chain, trimming is 4 bases at the V end and 4 bases at the J end, and the number of junction bases without a gene match is 5.